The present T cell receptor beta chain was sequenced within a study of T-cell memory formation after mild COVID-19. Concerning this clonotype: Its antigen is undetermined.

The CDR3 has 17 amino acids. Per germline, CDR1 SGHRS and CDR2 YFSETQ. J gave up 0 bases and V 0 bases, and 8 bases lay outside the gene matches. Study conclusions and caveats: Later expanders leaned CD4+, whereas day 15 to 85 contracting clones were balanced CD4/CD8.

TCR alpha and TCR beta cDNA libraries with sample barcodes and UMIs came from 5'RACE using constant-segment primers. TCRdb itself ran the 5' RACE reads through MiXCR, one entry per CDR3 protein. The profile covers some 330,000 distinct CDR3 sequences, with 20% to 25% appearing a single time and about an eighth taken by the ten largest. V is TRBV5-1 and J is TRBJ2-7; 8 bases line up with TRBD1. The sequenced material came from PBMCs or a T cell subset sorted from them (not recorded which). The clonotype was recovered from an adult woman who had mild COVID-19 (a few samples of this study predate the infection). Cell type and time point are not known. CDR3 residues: CASSLGGTGRSSYEQYF. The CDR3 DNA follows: TGCGCCAGCAGCTTGGGGGGGACAGGCCGAAGCTCCTACGAGCAGTACTTC. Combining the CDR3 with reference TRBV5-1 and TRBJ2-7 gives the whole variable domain KAGVTQTPRYLIKTRGQQVTLSCSPISGHRSVSWYQQTPGQGLQFLFEYFSETQRNKGNFPGRFSGRQFSNSRSEMNVSTLELGDSALYLCASSLGGTGRSSYEQYFGPGTRLTVT.